The 22 T cell receptor beta chains below were found in one sample sequenced in a study of blood T cell repertoires in COVID-19. Method: immunoSEQ multiplex PCR; TCRdb's copy keeps in-frame clones and lacks some. The table includes under 300,000 clones, about 88% detected once. Sequencing used peripheral blood. The source of these receptors is a woman in her thirties or forties who had recovered from COVID-19.

This chain connects TRBV6-5 to TRBJ2-1; TRBD2 might be the D (6 bases). V was cut by 9 bases and J by 5 bases, with 14 bases left in between. Germline values: CDR1 MNHEY, CDR2 SVGAGI. The CDR3 is made up of 13 amino acids. CDR3 sequence reads: CASRGLVHNEQFF. CDR3 in DNA: TGTGCCAGTCGGGGACTGGTCCACAATGAGCAGTTCTTC.

This sequence joins TRBV4-3 and TRBJ2-2; 9 bases are shared with TRBD2. Germline trimming cut 1 base from V and 4 bases from J; bases unmatched to any gene: 4. The CDR3 length is 16 residues. Germline V gene lookup returns CDR1 LGHNA and CDR2 YSLEER. The CDR3 coding sequence is TGCGCCAGCAGCCAAGGACTAGCGGTGATCACCGGGGAGCTGTTTTTT. Its protein product is CASSQGLAVITGELFF.

This chain connects TRBV7-9 to TRBJ1-3, with unresolved D. The V gene's germline CDR1 is SEHNR and CDR2 FQNEAQ (reference sequence). V was shortened by 6 bases and J by 0 bases, with 12 bases between the two germline ends. This CDR3 spans 15 amino acids. CDR3 region: CASSQALHSGNTIYF. The CDR3 bases are TGTGCCAGCAGTCAGGCCCTGCACTCTGGAAACACCATATATTTT.

For the CDR3, the DNA is TGTGCCACCATAGCGGGCACGAGCTCCTACAATGAGCAGTTCTTC. Residues: CATIAGTSSYNEQFF. This sequence joins TRBV6-5 and TRBJ2-1; 7 bases are shared with TRBD2. CDR3 length equals 15 residues. Losses at the gene ends were 10 bases for V and 0 bases for J; bases not matched to a gene: 9. The germline V gene has CDR1 MNHEY and CDR2 SVGAGI.

The chain combines TRBV6-6 with TRBJ1-4, with a possible D match to TRBD1 (6 bases). V was trimmed by 4 bases and J by 5 bases, leaving 14 bases between them. The CDR3 runs 15 residues. Per the germline V gene, CDR1 is MNHNY and CDR2 is SVGAGI (reference sequence). Here the CDR3 DNA reads TGTGCCAGCAGTTTAGTTGCGGGGGCCAATGAAAAACTGTTTTTT. Protein product: CASSLVAGANEKLFF.

The chain couples TRBV24-1 to TRBJ2-5; 10 bases map to TRBD2. With 1 base clipped from V and 2 bases from J, the junction kept 3 bases outside the gene matches. The V gene's germline CDR1 is KGHDR and CDR2 SFDVKD. This CDR3 has 16 residues. The chain's CDR3 is CATSDLVAGGQETQYF. DNA of the CDR3: TGTGCCACCAGTGATTTAGTAGCGGGGGGACAAGAGACCCAGTACTTC.

The chain employs TRBV29-1 and TRBJ2-5, with 11 nucleotides matching TRBD2. With V trimmed by 6 bases and J by 2 bases, 5 bases remained unmatched. The CDR3 length is 14 residues. Germline CDR1 is SQVTM and CDR2 is ANQGSEA. Here the CDR3 reads CSVDRLAGQETQYF. CDR3 bases: TGCAGCGTCGATCGACTAGCGGGGCAAGAGACCCAGTACTTC.

The rearrangement links TRBV19 to TRBJ1-5; D possibly corresponds to TRBD1 (6 bases). The CDR3 runs to 14 residues. The V end was cut by 1 base, the J end by 5 bases, with 9 bases between. Germline lookup yields CDR1 LNHDA and CDR2 SQIVND (reference sequence). In nucleotides, the CDR3 is TGTGCCAGTAGTATAGTTCAGGGGTATCAGCCCCAGCATTTT. Protein: CASSIVQGYQPQHF.

The chain combines TRBV6-1 with TRBJ1-2; D might be TRBD1 (6 bases). CDR1 and CDR2 (germline): MNHNS, SASEGT. This CDR3 is 16 amino acids long. V was cut by 3 bases and J by 4 bases, with 18 bases left in between. CDR3 DNA: TGTGCCAGCAGTGACCCCCGCATACAGGGTGGCTATGGCTACACCTTC. This translates into CASSDPRIQGGYGYTF.

This chain uses TRBV6-6 with TRBJ2-4, with 8 bases matching TRBD1. Germline CDR1 is MNHNY and CDR2 is SVGAGI (reference sequence). The trim removed 6 bases at V and 1 base at J, leaving 17 bases unmatched. The CDR3 has 19 amino acids. The CDR3 here is CASSYDAGGVAEAKNIQYF. The CDR3 coding sequence is TGTGCCAGCAGCTACGATGCAGGGGGCGTAGCTGAGGCCAAAAACATTCAGTACTTC.

V gene TRBV24-1 combines with J gene TRBJ2-3; tentatively, D is TRBD2 (5 bases). The V end lost 3 bases, the J end lost 2 bases, and 17 bases lay between the germline ends. The germline V gene encodes CDR1 KGHDR and CDR2 SFDVKD. CDR3 length: 17 amino acids. The CDR3: CATSDPGASGYTDTQYF. The CDR3 DNA reads TGTGCCACCAGTGATCCAGGAGCCTCGGGGTACACAGATACGCAGTATTTT.

V usage is TRBV27 and J usage is TRBJ2-5, with 7 bases lining up with TRBD1. Germline V gene sequence: CDR1 MNHEY, CDR2 SMNVEV (reference sequence). Trimming removed 5 bases from V and 4 bases from J; junction bases left unmatched: 1. The CDR3 runs to 12 residues. The CDR3 coding sequence is TGTGCCAGCAGTGGACAGGCAGAGACCCAGTACTTC. It is translated as CASSGQAETQYF.

Comment on this clone: A junction boundary mismatches the germline segment, possibly from a read error. The rearrangement links TRBV27 to TRBJ1-2; a weak D match, TRBD1 (6 bases). The V gene's germline CDR1 is MNHEY and CDR2 SMNVEV (reference sequence). The CDR3 runs 14 residues. The CDR3 DNA follows: TGTGCCAGTAGTTCGGACAGAAGAACCTATGGCTACACCTTC. This sequence encodes CASSSDRRTYGYTF.

The chain combines TRBV6-5 with TRBJ1-2; 8 bases agree with TRBD1. The CDR3 has 14 amino acids. J lost 2 bases, V lost 5 bases, and 4 bases had no gene match. The germline V gene encodes CDR1 MNHEY and CDR2 SVGAGI. CDR3 sequence (DNA): TGTGCCAGCAGTCGGACAGGGAGAAACTATGGCTACACCTTC. It yields the protein CASSRTGRNYGYTF.

This rearrangement joins TRBV9 to TRBJ2-5; TRBD1 matches at 7 bases. V shed 3 bases and J 5 bases; nucleotides not matched to a gene: 4. This CDR3 spans 13 amino acids. CDR1 is SGDLS and CDR2 is YYNGEE in the germline V gene. The CDR3 DNA reads TGTGCCAGCAGCGCGACAGGGACGGAGACCCAGTACTTC. Its translation is CASSATGTETQYF. The variable domain in full, with the rest retrieved from reference TRBV9 and TRBJ2-5, is DSGVTQTPKHLITATGQRVTLRCSPRSGDLSVYWYQQSLDQGLQFLIQYYNGEERAKGNILERFSAQQFPDLHSELNLSSLELGDSALYFCASSATGTETQYFGPGTRLLVL.

The chain recombines TRBV6-2 or TRBV6-3 with TRBJ2-5; TRBD2 aligns across 9 bases. V lost 4 bases to trimming and J lost 5 bases; unmatched junction nucleotides: 8. The germline gives CDR1 MNHEY, CDR2 SVGEGT. The CDR3 sequence is 15 residues long. The CDR3 coding sequence is TGTGCCAGCAGTTCCGCCGGGACTAGCATCGAGACCCAGTACTTC. Its protein is CASSSAGTSIETQYF.

The CDR3 DNA reads TGTGCCAGCAGTTTAAGGACAGGGCCTTCACCCCTCCACTTT. As protein: CASSLRTGPSPLHF. This chain links TRBV6-5 with TRBJ1-6; 8 nucleotides line up with TRBD1. With V trimmed by 4 bases and J by 9 bases, 5 bases remained unmatched. Germline lookup yields CDR1 MNHEY and CDR2 SVGAGI. The CDR3 has 14 amino acids.

The chain employs TRBV11-2 and TRBJ2-3, with D perhaps TRBD2 (5 bases). The CDR3 sequence is 13 residues long. In germline, CDR1 is SGHAT, CDR2 FQNNGV. Trimming took 2 bases from V and 5 from J, leaving 8 bases between them. The CDR3, as DNA: TGTGCCAGCAGCTTATCCGGAGGAGATACGCAGTATTTT. Protein sequence: CASSLSGGDTQYF.

The chain links TRBV19 to TRBJ1-1; 10 nucleotides match TRBD1. The germline V gene encodes CDR1 LNHDA and CDR2 SQIVND (reference sequence). The ends lost 6 bases at V and 4 bases at J; junction bases unmatched: 2. There are 13 residues in the CDR3. The DNA for the CDR3 is TGTGCCAGTAGGGACAGGGGGACCACTGAAGCTTTCTTT. This codes for CASRDRGTTEAFF.

This clone was seen only a few times. V and J are TRBV7-6 and TRBJ2-5, with D maybe TRBD1 (6 bases). The CDR3 runs 17 residues. Germline V gene lookup returns CDR1 SGHVS and CDR2 FNYEAQ. Trimming stripped 1 base from V and 4 bases from J, with 19 bases between. The CDR3 reads CASSLVARGAKRETQYF. The CDR3 DNA reads TGTGCCAGCAGCTTAGTTGCCAGGGGCGCCAAGAGAGAGACCCAGTACTTC.

This rearrangement joins TRBV11-3 to TRBJ2-7; no clear D. Germline lookup yields CDR1 SGHNT and CDR2 YENEEA. The CDR3 has 14 amino acids. With 1 base removed from V and 5 bases from J, the gap between germline ends came to 12 bases. The CDR3: CASSLGQSPHEQYF. In DNA form, the CDR3 reads TGTGCCAGCAGCTTAGGGCAATCCCCTCACGAGCAGTACTTC.

The rearrangement uses TRBV2 and TRBJ2-7, with 8 bases fitting TRBD1. CDR1 and CDR2 (germline): SNHLY, FYNNEI. There are 15 residues in the CDR3. Trimming removed 8 bases from V and 4 bases from J; junction bases left unmatched: 13. In DNA form, the CDR3 reads TGTGCCAGCTACCGGGACAGGAAAGATGTTTACGAGCAGTACTTC. This codes for CASYRDRKDVYEQYF.